This T cell receptor (beta chain) was sequenced for a study of response to subunit inactivated influenza vaccine. Study-level points and caveats: Authors suggested that a seasonal influenza vaccination recruits few new T cells each time.

Each CDR3 protein gets one entry after TCRdb re-called the RT-PCR reads with MiXCR. The sample lists almost 600,000 distinct CDR3 sequences; 11% to 15% were seen once. Trimming removed 4 bases from V and 9 bases from J, with 7 bases in between. This CDR3 has 10 amino acids. Germline values: CDR1 DFQATT, CDR2 SNEGSKA (reference sequence). This clonotype was found a few times. The antigen is undetermined. The material was PBMCs from blood, obtained 11 to 12 days after vaccination. The V call is TRBV20-1, the J call TRBJ2-1; possibly TRBD1 for D (6 bases). This receptor was taken from a man aged 45-65 years who received an inactivated influenza vaccine. CDR3 DNA: TGCAGTGCTACACAGGGTGAGCAGTTCTTC. This sequence encodes CSATQGEQFF.